This T cell receptor beta chain emerged from a study of blood T cell repertoires in COVID-19. Looking at the study overall: COVID-19 samples from acute and convalescent phases originated in the United States, Italy and Spain.

Repertoires were generated with immunoSEQ multiplex PCR, while TCRdb's copy carries only in-frame clones and drops some. The table lists around 130,000 clones, approximately 78% of them singletons, with 4% in the top ten. CDR1 SNHLY and CDR2 FYNNEI come from the germline V gene. The V end was cut by 1 base, the J end by 4 bases, with 5 bases between. This CDR3 has 13 residues. The chain recombines TRBV2 with TRBJ1-5; no clear D. The clonotype comes from a woman of 80 years or more with acute or convalescent COVID-19. Material: peripheral blood. CDR3 loop: CASSEESNQPQHF. For the CDR3, the DNA is TGTGCCAGCAGTGAAGAGAGTAATCAGCCCCAGCATTTT.